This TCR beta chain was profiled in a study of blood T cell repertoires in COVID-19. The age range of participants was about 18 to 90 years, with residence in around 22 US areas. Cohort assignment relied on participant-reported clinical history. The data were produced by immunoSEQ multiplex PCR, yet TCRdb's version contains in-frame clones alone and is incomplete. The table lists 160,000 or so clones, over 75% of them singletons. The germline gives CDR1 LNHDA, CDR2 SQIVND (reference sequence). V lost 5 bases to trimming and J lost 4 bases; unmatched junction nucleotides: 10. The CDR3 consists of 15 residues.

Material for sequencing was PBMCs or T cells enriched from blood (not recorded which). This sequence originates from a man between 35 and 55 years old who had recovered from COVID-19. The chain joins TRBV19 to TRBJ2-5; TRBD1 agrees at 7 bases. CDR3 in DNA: TGTGCCAGTAGTCTGCGACAGGGATCCCGAGAGACCCAGTACTTC. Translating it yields CASSLRQGSRETQYF.